The 5 T cell receptor beta chains below were found in one sample sequenced in a study of cytomegalovirus exposure and HLA in healthy donors. The PCR used 60 Vbeta and 13 Jbeta primers. Data came from immunoSEQ multiplex PCR; TCRdb stores just in-frame clones and leaves some out. This sample's table has approximately 110,000 clones. The sample consisted of PBMCs. These receptors came from a man between 45 and 60 years old in good health and CMV-seronegative.

The genes are TRBV11-3 and TRBJ2-5; D is perhaps TRBD1 (6 bases). CDR1 is SGHNT, CDR2 YENEEA, per germline. V shed 3 bases and J shed 1 base, with 12 bases lying between them. The CDR3 loop spans 15 amino acids. The CDR3 coding sequence is TGTGCCAGCAGCTTCCCCCAGGGGATCCAAGAGACCCAGTACTTC. As protein: CASSFPQGIQETQYF.

V gene TRBV12-2 combines with J gene TRBJ1-3; the listed D gene, TRBD1, was not tested against the DNA. TRBV12-2 is given as a pseudogene. This CDR3 has 18 residues. The CDR3 DNA is TGTGCAAGTCGCTCCGAAGCCGGGACAACGGAATCTGGAAACACCATATATTTT. Residues: CASRSEAGTTESGNTIYF.

The chain employs TRBV29-1 and TRBJ1-2, with D possibly TRBD1 on 6 matching bases. Trimming shortened V by 4 bases and J by 7 bases, and 22 bases separated the two germline ends. The germline V gene encodes CDR1 SQVTM and CDR2 ANQGSEA. The CDR3 totals 15 residues. DNA for the CDR3: TGCAGCGTTGGACAGGAGACAGGAAATTTCCGTGGCTACACCTTC. Its translation is CSVGQETGNFRGYTF. The complete variable domain, with remaining parts taken from reference TRBV29-1 and TRBJ1-2, reads SAVISQKPSRDICQRGTSLTIQCQVDSQVTMMFWYRQQPGQSLTLIATANQGSEATYESGFVIDKFPISRPNLTFSTLTVSNMSPEDSSIYLCSVGQETGNFRGYTFGSGTRLTVV.

The chain joins TRBV7-2 to TRBJ1-4, with a tentative D call TRBD1 (5 bases). Deletions cut 5 bases from V and 2 bases from J, with 9 bases between. The CDR3 spans 14 residues. CDR1 SGHTA and CDR2 FQGNSA come from the germline V gene. The CDR3 DNA follows: TGTGCCAGCAGCCGGACACTGACTAATGAAAAACTGTTTTTT. Encoded protein: CASSRTLTNEKLFF.

The J gene is TRBJ1-1, the V gene TRBV19; perhaps TRBD1 as D (6 bases). Trimming took 6 bases from V and 2 from J, leaving 13 bases between them. The CDR3 length is 14 residues. In germline, CDR1 is LNHDA, CDR2 SQIVND (reference sequence). The CDR3 reads CASRGQGINTEAFF. CDR3 in DNA: TGTGCCAGTAGGGGTCAGGGGATTAACACTGAAGCTTTCTTT.